Presented here are 30 T cell receptor beta chains from one specimen sequenced in a study of blood T cell repertoires in COVID-19. Here immunoSEQ multiplex PCR was the method, and the copy in TCRdb shows in-frame clones only, minus some. The table includes approximately 190,000 clones, about 80% detected once. Sequenced sample: PBMCs or T cells enriched from blood (not recorded which). All receptors come from a man aged 40-49 years who had recovered from COVID-19.

This chain links TRBV28 with TRBJ2-5; 9 nucleotides agree with TRBD1. The junction had 6 bases not matched to a gene; V was cut back by 5 bases and J by 5 bases. The CDR3 runs to 14 residues. CDR1 and CDR2 (germline): MDHEN, SYDVKM. The CDR3 loop is CASSTGTGWETQYF. The CDR3 region has the DNA TGTGCCAGCAGTACCGGGACAGGGTGGGAGACCCAGTACTTC.

Written as DNA, the CDR3 is TGTGCCAGTAGTACCACCGGACAGGGTAGCAATCAGCCCCAGCATTTT. This sequence encodes CASSTTGQGSNQPQHF. The chain is built from TRBV19 and TRBJ1-5; the match to TRBD1 covers 8 bases. There are 16 residues in the CDR3. The ends lost 4 bases at V and 0 bases at J; junction bases unmatched: 5. The germline V gene encodes CDR1 LNHDA and CDR2 SQIVND (reference sequence).

In this sample, this clone turned up once. The CDR3, as DNA: TGTGCCAGCACCGTCTCAGGTTCATTCCCTGGAAACACCATATATTTT. This translates into CASTVSGSFPGNTIYF. This chain joins TRBV7-9 and TRBJ1-3; D gene uncertain. The CDR3 totals 16 residues. Deletions cut 7 bases from V and 2 bases from J, with 18 bases between. Germline V gene sequence: CDR1 SEHNR, CDR2 FQNEAQ (reference sequence).

The rearrangement links TRBV7-3 to TRBJ2-2, with TRBD1 identical over 7 bases. CDR3 size: 17 residues. CDR1 and CDR2 from the germline V gene are SGHTA and FQGTGA. V shed 6 bases, J shed 2 bases, and the junction held 12 bases outside the gene matches. CDR3 sequence reads: CASSPGQHFRNTGELFF. The CDR3 coding sequence is TGTGCCAGCAGTCCGGGACAGCACTTTCGTAACACCGGGGAGCTGTTTTTT. Full variable domain (outside the CDR3, taken from reference TRBV7-3 and TRBJ2-2): GAGVSQTPSNKVTEKGKYVELRCDPISGHTALYWYRQSLGQGPEFLIYFQGTGAADDSGLPNDRFFAVRPEGSVSTLKIQRTERGDSAVYLCASSPGQHFRNTGELFFGEGSRLTVL.

V usage is TRBV2 and J usage is TRBJ2-7; tentatively, D is TRBD2 (5 bases). Trimming removed 3 bases from V and 4 bases from J, with 7 bases in between. This CDR3 spans 12 amino acids. Germline values: CDR1 SNHLY, CDR2 FYNNEI. CDR3 residues: CASSDGLYEQYF. CDR3 sequence (DNA): TGTGCCAGCAGTGACGGACTTTACGAGCAGTACTTC.

CDR3 in amino acids: CAIRYGQGYGEAFF. CDR3 coding DNA: TGTGCCATCAGGTACGGGCAGGGGTATGGTGAAGCTTTCTTT. The chain carries TRBV10-3 and TRBJ1-1, with a weak D call TRBD1 (6 bases). V lost 6 bases and J 7 bases, leaving 18 bases between the germline ends. Germline V CDR1 and CDR2: ENHRY, SYGVKD. There are 14 residues in the CDR3.

The chain is built from TRBV28 and TRBJ1-3; weak D call: TRBD1 (6 bases). The V end lost 7 bases, the J end lost 2 bases, and 9 bases lay between the germline ends. Looked up from germline, CDR1 is MDHEN and CDR2 is SYDVKM. This CDR3 region has 13 residues. The CDR3 DNA sequence: TGTGCCAGCAACGAGGGGGCTGGAAACACCATATATTTT. It specifies CASNEGAGNTIYF.

The chain couples TRBV4-1 to TRBJ1-5, with D unresolved. Per germline, CDR1 MGHRA and CDR2 YSYEKL. There are 15 residues in the CDR3. V lost 4 bases, J lost 2 bases, and 12 bases lay in between. CDR3 region: CASSLYRSGNQPQHF. The CDR3 DNA sequence: TGCGCCAGCAGCCTATACAGATCGGGCAATCAGCCCCAGCATTTT.

The rearrangement joins TRBV9 to TRBJ1-1; D possibly corresponds to TRBD1 (6 bases). Germline-derived CDR1 and CDR2 are SGDLS and YYNGEE. The V and J ends lost 3 bases and 4 bases respectively, with 10 bases between them. This CDR3 has 13 residues. CDR3 amino acids: CASSAGVSTEAFF. CDR3 nucleotides: TGTGCCAGCAGCGCAGGGGTTAGCACTGAAGCTTTCTTT.

J is TRBJ2-5 and V is TRBV7-9; TRBD2 matches 9 bases. With V trimmed by 3 bases and J by 0 bases, 5 bases remained unmatched. The CDR3 has 16 residues. CDR1 SEHNR and CDR2 FQNEAQ come from the germline V gene (reference sequence). Here the CDR3 DNA reads TGTGCCAGCAGCTTGGGGTTAGCGGGGGACCAAGAGACCCAGTACTTC. This translates into CASSLGLAGDQETQYF. Full variable domain (rest looked up from reference TRBV7-9 and TRBJ2-5): DTGVSQNPRHKITKRGQNVTFRCDPISEHNRLYWYRQTLGQGPEFLTYFQNEAQLEKSRLLSDRFSAERPKGSFSTLEIQRTEQGDSAMYLCASSLGLAGDQETQYFGPGTRLLVL.

This chain links TRBV3-1 (or the pseudogene TRBV3-2) with TRBJ1-3, with D uncertain. Germline values: CDR1 LGHDT, CDR2 YNNKEL (reference sequence). Trimming took off 2 bases at V and 10 bases at J, with 9 bases between the two ends. The CDR3 sequence is 12 residues long. Written as DNA, the CDR3 is TGTGCCAGCAGCCAATCAAGAGGAACCATATATTTT. Translating gives CASSQSRGTIYF.

The chain uses TRBV9 and TRBJ1-1; no clear D gene. CDR1 is SGDLS and CDR2 is YYNGEE in the germline V gene. Trimming removed 4 bases from V and 11 bases from J, with 15 bases in between. The CDR3 spans 12 residues. This CDR3 is CASSPPGGYAFF. CDR3 bases: TGTGCCAGCAGCCCCCCAGGAGGGTATGCTTTCTTT.

The chain combines TRBV18 with TRBJ1-2, with 8 nucleotides matching TRBD1. With V trimmed by 4 bases and J by 7 bases, 11 bases remained unmatched. This CDR3 is 15 amino acids long. Germline V CDR1 and CDR2: KGHSH, LQKENI. The DNA for the CDR3 is TGTGCCAGCTCACTCACAAAACAGGGGGTTGGTGGCTACACCTTC. It is translated as CASSLTKQGVGGYTF.

The chain carries TRBV7-9 and TRBJ1-5; 7 positions agree with TRBD1. The CDR3 consists of 16 residues. Looked up from germline, CDR1 is SEHNR and CDR2 is FQNEAQ (reference sequence). The V and J ends lost 2 bases and 7 bases, in that order; junction bases with no gene match: 11. The CDR3 nucleotides read TGTGCCAGCAGCTTATCGGGGCAGGGGGGACGGCAGCCCCAGCATTTT. Translating gives CASSLSGQGGRQPQHF.

The V and J genes are TRBV7-2 and TRBJ1-5, with a weak D call TRBD1 (6 bases). Trimming removed 5 bases at V and 7 bases at J, with 18 bases between. CDR3 length equals 15 residues. Germline assignment: CDR1 SGHTA and CDR2 FQGNSA. CDR3 residues: CASSGRRGREQPQHF. Written as DNA, the CDR3 is TGTGCCAGCAGCGGGCGCAGGGGACGTGAACAGCCCCAGCATTTT.

This clone was recorded a few times. The V and J genes are TRBV10-3 and TRBJ1-6; 7 nucleotides align to TRBD1. The germline CDR1 and CDR2 sequences are ENHRY and SYGVKD. This CDR3 has 13 amino acids. The ends lost 4 bases at V and 13 bases at J; junction bases unmatched: 7. CDR3 DNA sequence: TGTGCCATCAGTGGGACAGGATCGGGTCCCCTCCACTTT. It is translated as CAISGTGSGPLHF.

The rearrangement links TRBV24-1 to TRBJ2-3; D is ambiguous. Germline-derived CDR1 and CDR2 are KGHDR and SFDVKD. This CDR3 has 14 amino acids. V was cut by 11 bases and J by 1 base, with 15 bases left in between. The CDR3 bases are TGTGCCATCCTAAGGTTAGCCGGCACAGATACGCAGTATTTT. Amino acids: CAILRLAGTDTQYF.

The genes are TRBV7-2 and TRBJ2-2, with no clear D. Looked up from germline, CDR1 is SGHTA and CDR2 is FQGNSA. This CDR3 has 13 amino acids. V was pared by 0 bases and J by 9 bases, with 8 bases between. The CDR3 region is CASSLARMRELFF. CDR3 nucleotide sequence: TGTGCCAGCAGCTTAGCGCGCATGAGGGAGCTGTTTTTT.

This chain connects TRBV6-5 to TRBJ1-2, with 8 bases fitting TRBD1. Germline CDR1 and CDR2: MNHEY and SVGAGI. CDR3 size: 14 residues. With V trimmed by 6 bases and J by 4 bases, 7 bases remained unmatched. The CDR3 here is CASRETGDPYGYTF. The CDR3 coding sequence is TGTGCCAGCAGGGAGACAGGGGATCCCTATGGCTACACCTTC.

The V gene is TRBV7-9, the J gene TRBJ1-2; D gene ambiguous. The V end lost 0 bases, the J end lost 8 bases, and 13 bases lay between the germline ends. Germline V CDR1 and CDR2: SEHNR, FQNEAQ (reference sequence). This CDR3 is 14 amino acids long. CDR3 DNA sequence: TGTGCCAGCAGCTTAGCAGCGAGGGCGCAGGGCTACACCTTC. Its translation is CASSLAARAQGYTF.

CDR3 region: CASSQDLRGTDTQYF. The CDR3, as DNA: TGCGCCAGCAGCCAAGATCTCAGGGGGACAGATACGCAGTATTTT. The V gene is TRBV4-1, the J gene TRBJ2-3; 7 nucleotides align to TRBD1. The germline V gene encodes CDR1 MGHRA and CDR2 YSYEKL. The ends lost 0 bases at V and 3 bases at J; junction bases unmatched: 3. The CDR3 extends over 15 amino acids.

This chain's CDR3 is CASSPWTGRAPNEKLFF. The CDR3 DNA is TGTGCCAGCAGCCCCTGGACAGGCCGAGCCCCGAATGAAAAACTGTTTTTT. This chain joins TRBV5-4 and TRBJ1-4, with TRBD1 matching over 7 bases. The CDR3 length is 17 residues. The germline CDR1 and CDR2 sequences are SGHNT and YYREEE (reference sequence). The V gene end was trimmed by 4 bases and the J gene end by 5 bases; junction bases not matched to a gene: 14.

This clone has only one observation. The J gene is TRBJ2-3, the V gene TRBV5-3, with 16 bases aligning to TRBD2. TRBV5-3 is an open reading frame whose function is uncertain. V gave up 3 bases and J gave up 1 base; unmatched junction bases: 2. The CDR3 contains 17 residues. The CDR3 nucleotides read TGTGCCAGAAGCTGGGGACTAGCGGGGGGGCGCACAGATACGCAGTATTTT. Translating it yields CARSWGLAGGRTDTQYF.

The rearrangement links TRBV6-5 to TRBJ2-3, with TRBD2 matching 11 bases. V was clipped by 0 bases and J by 4 bases; unmatched bases: 3. CDR3 length: 16 residues. Looked up from germline, CDR1 is MNHEY and CDR2 is SVGAGI. This CDR3 is CASSYSRLAGSDTQYF. In DNA form, the CDR3 reads TGTGCCAGCAGTTACTCGAGACTAGCGGGGTCAGATACGCAGTATTTT.

This chain links TRBV9 with TRBJ2-1; 10 bases are shared with TRBD2. Per the germline V gene, CDR1 is SGDLS and CDR2 is YYNGEE. With V trimmed by 7 bases and J by 3 bases, 7 bases remained unmatched. This CDR3 has 15 amino acids. For the CDR3, the DNA is TGTGCCAGCGCCTCAGCGGGGGGGCTCTACAATGAGCAGTTCTTC. This gives the protein CASASAGGLYNEQFF. Full variable domain (remainder filled in from reference TRBV9 and TRBJ2-1): DSGVTQTPKHLITATGQRVTLRCSPRSGDLSVYWYQQSLDQGLQFLIQYYNGEERAKGNILERFSAQQFPDLHSELNLSSLELGDSALYFCASASAGGLYNEQFFGPGTRLTVL.

This rearrangement joins TRBV21-1 to TRBJ2-1; no DNA check was done on the table's D call, TRBD2. TRBV21-1 is termed a pseudogene. The CDR3 loop spans 19 amino acids. The CDR3 DNA follows: TGTGCCAGCAGCAAAGATCGGCTAGCGGGGGCTCAAAAAAACAATGAGCAGTTCTTC. It specifies CASSKDRLAGAQKNNEQFF.

The chain recombines TRBV5-1 with TRBJ2-1, with TRBD2 identical over 7 bases. CDR3 length: 13 amino acids. The V and J ends lost 7 bases and 5 bases, in that order; junction bases with no gene match: 6. In germline, CDR1 is SGHRS, CDR2 YFSETQ. CDR3 amino acids: CASGGERNNEQFF. The CDR3 DNA follows: TGCGCCAGCGGGGGGGAACGAAACAATGAGCAGTTCTTC.

CDR3 nucleotides: TGTGCCAGCAGTGCCCCGGGGGGGATAAGGAACACTGAAGCTTTCTTT. It is translated as CASSAPGGIRNTEAFF. This sequence joins TRBV27 and TRBJ1-1, with D maybe TRBD1 (5 bases). CDR3 length equals 16 residues. The germline V and J ends were trimmed by 5 bases and 1 base, with 17 bases remaining between them. The germline V gene has CDR1 MNHEY and CDR2 SMNVEV (reference sequence).

The gene calls are TRBV7-3 and TRBJ2-3; tentatively, D is TRBD1 (5 bases). The CDR3 has 14 amino acids. The germline V and J ends were trimmed by 2 bases and 2 bases, with 8 bases remaining between them. Germline V gene sequence: CDR1 SGHTA, CDR2 FQGTGA. The CDR3 protein is CASSLGAYTDTQYF. CDR3 bases: TGTGCCAGCAGCTTAGGGGCCTACACAGATACGCAGTATTTT.

The genes are TRBV7-9 and TRBJ1-3, with D possibly TRBD1 on 5 matching bases. Between the trimmed V and J ends, which lost 4 bases and 0 bases, there was a span of 13 bases. Germline V gene lookup returns CDR1 SEHNR and CDR2 FQNEAQ (reference sequence). The CDR3 runs 16 residues. CDR3: CASSSRGAGSGNTIYF. The CDR3 DNA follows: TGTGCCAGCAGCTCCCGCGGGGCAGGCTCTGGAAACACCATATATTTT.